This entry features one T cell receptor (beta chain) sequence. Measured with immunoSEQ multiplex PCR; TCRdb has only the in-frame clones, and not every one. The repertoire has about 150,000 clones, roughly 84% of them found once; the top ten carry less than 9%. The entry originates in a study of blood T cell repertoires in COVID-19. Looking at the study overall: The origin of the acute and convalescent COVID-19 samples was the United States, Italy and Spain. T cells, B-cell-depleted T cells, or PBMCs supplied cDNA or gDNA.

Germline CDR1 reads LNHDA; CDR2 reads SQIVND (reference sequence). Between the trimmed V and J ends, which lost 4 bases and 3 bases, there was a span of 19 bases. The CDR3 is made up of 16 amino acids. The receptor was derived from a man under 40 with COVID-19, enrolled during active disease. V is TRBV19 and J is TRBJ2-7; the D is unclear. Sequencing used peripheral blood. The CDR3 is CASSNTQTFAVYEQYF. In DNA form, the CDR3 reads TGTGCCAGTAGTAATACCCAGACATTCGCCGTCTACGAGCAGTACTTC.